The rows below give T cell receptor beta chains drawn from one sample of a study of blood T cell repertoires in COVID-19. The repertoire was sequenced with immunoSEQ multiplex PCR; TCRdb's copy has only in-frame clones and lacks some. Of 350,000 or so clones in the sample, around 90% were seen once. The material sequenced was peripheral blood. Receptor source: a woman aged 55-75 years with COVID-19, enrolled during active disease. Each CDR3 is given with its conserved first and last residue. D genes are given only for firm matches. A clone size is listed for some rows: how often the clone was seen (once, few, many), or a class if it is expanded.

clone_size j_call v_call d_call cdr3_nt cdr3_aa
- TRBJ1-1 TRBV5-1 - TGCGCCAGCAGCTTGAGTCGGAGCACTGAAGCTTTCTTT CASSLSRSTEAFF
- TRBJ1-1 TRBV12-3/TRBV12-4 - TGTGCCAGCAGTGACAGATTCACTGAAGCTTTCTTT CASSDRFTEAFF
- TRBJ2-5 TRBV5-5 - TGTGCCAGCAGATTTGGCGGGACTGTTCCCTTACAAGAGACCCAGTACTTC CASRFGGTVPLQETQYF
- TRBJ1-2 TRBV5-1 - TGCGCCAGCAGCCTGGACGCGGCGGGCTATGGCTACACCTTC CASSLDAAGYGYTF
- TRBJ1-2 TRBV19 - TGTGCCAGTAGTGTCCAGGGCGGTTATGGCTACACCTTC CASSVQGGYGYTF
- TRBJ2-1 TRBV9 TRBD2 TGTGCCAGCAGCGTAGAAGGCGGGGGGGCCTTATTCTACAATGAGCAGTTCTTC CASSVEGGGALFYNEQFF
- TRBJ1-1 TRBV19 - TGTGCCAGTAGTCTCAACCACGGGAACACTGAAGCTTTCTTT CASSLNHGNTEAFF
- TRBJ1-3 TRBV6-5 TRBD1 TGTGCCAGCACCAGGGGGAACGAAATAGGTTACACCATATATTTT CASTRGNEIGYTIYF
- TRBJ2-7 TRBV2 TRBD1 TGTGCCAGCTACCTAGGGGGCGCGGTTTACGAGCAGTACTTC CASYLGGAVYEQYF
- TRBJ1-4 TRBV19 - TGTGCCAGTAGCCGTGTTCGGGGAGGAACTAATGAAAAACTGTTTTTT CASSRVRGGTNEKLFF
once TRBJ1-6 TRBV28 - TGTGCCAGCAGCCTCGGAGGGGCTGAAAATTCACCCCTCCACTTT CASSLGGAENSPLHF
- TRBJ1-2 TRBV29-1 TRBD1 TGCAGCGTCGCCGAGAGAACCGGGACAGGCCTCTATGGCTACACCTTC CSVAERTGTGLYGYTF
few TRBJ1-1 TRBV19 - TGTGCCAGTAATAGGGACACTGGGACTGAAGCTTTCTTT CASNRDTGTEAFF
- TRBJ1-2 TRBV9 TRBD1 TGTGCCAGCAGCGACCGGGACAGAGCTAACTATGGCTGCACCTTC CASSDRDRANYGCTF
- TRBJ1-4 TRBV5-1 - TGCGCCAGCAGCCAATATCGGGGAACTAATGAAAAACTGTTTTTT CASSQYRGTNEKLFF
few TRBJ1-1 TRBV5-1 - TGCGCCAGCAGCTTGGCAGGTTACATGAACACTGAAGCTTTCTTT CASSLAGYMNTEAFF
- TRBJ1-6 TRBV9 TRBD1 TGTGCCAGCAGCGTAACAGGGGGAAGCTCCTATAATTCACCCCTCCACTTT CASSVTGGSSYNSPLHF
- TRBJ1-2 TRBV5-1 TRBD1 TGCGCCAGCAGCCACGGACAGGCCTTTGGCTACACCTTC CASSHGQAFGYTF